This TCR beta chain was observed in a study of OX40 agonist ivuxolimab in advanced cancers. Background on the study: The dose-escalation cohort was approximately 81% male, with a mean age of about 60 years, ranging roughly 20 to 90. Points from the study as a whole: The study observed clonal expansion of CD4+ and CD8+ blood T cells by week 6 at 0.1 to 3.0 mg/kg. Which antigen the expanded peripheral T cells recognized is unknown.

With regard to this clone: The antigen remains unidentified.

The table came from immunoSEQ multiplex PCR; TCRdb's copy has only in-frame clones and leaves some out. This sample has approximately 77,000 clones, with around 81% found just once. The V end lost 5 bases, the J end lost 3 bases, and 14 bases lay between the germline ends. CDR1 and CDR2 (germline): MNHNS, SASEGT. The CDR3 has 15 amino acids. Specimen: CD4+ or CD8+ T cells sorted from blood, collected in a trial of the OX40 agonist ivuxolimab. This clonotype was obtained from an adult with an advanced solid tumor such as melanoma, head and neck, liver or kidney cancer. The J gene is TRBJ1-5, the V gene TRBV6-1, with a tentative D call TRBD1 (5 bases). CDR3 sequence: CASSIMGTHNQPQHF. As DNA, the CDR3 is TGTGCCAGCAGTATAATGGGGACGCACAATCAGCCCCAGCATTTT.